Listed here are 17 T cell receptor beta chains from one sample, sequenced in a study of identical twins. One entry per CDR3 protein, called by TCRdb with MiXCR from the 5' RACE reads. The sample lists about 520,000 distinct CDR3 sequences; around 20% were seen once. The same data also contributed to another study, on T cells expressing NK-cell markers.

The sample consisted of CD4+ T cells sorted from blood. These receptors were collected from a woman between 18 and 30 years old in good health.

The chain carries TRBV5-4 and TRBJ1-5; D possibly corresponds to TRBD1 (6 bases). This CDR3 is 14 amino acids long. The germline V and J ends were trimmed by 3 bases and 7 bases, with 14 bases remaining between them. Germline loops: CDR1 SGHNT, CDR2 YYREEE (reference sequence). The DNA for the CDR3 is TGTGCCAGCAGCTCACAGGGAGAGAGGCAGCCCCAGCATTTT. Translating gives CASSSQGERQPQHF.

A single count supports this clonotype. The V gene is TRBV10-3, the J gene TRBJ2-7; 8 bases map to TRBD2. The CDR3 is 15 amino acids. CDR1 ENHRY and CDR2 SYGVKD come from the germline V gene. The junction had 4 bases not matched to a gene; V was cut back by 3 bases and J by 0 bases. Written as DNA, the CDR3 is TGTGCCATCAGTGAAAGCGGGGGCCGCTCCTACGAGCAGTACTTC. Translating it yields CAISESGGRSYEQYF.

This clonotype was seen a few times. CDR3 DNA sequence: TGCGCCAGCAGCCAGGGACTAGCGAATACAGATACGCAGTATTTT. It specifies CASSQGLANTDTQYF. This sequence joins TRBV5-1 and TRBJ2-3; TRBD2 matches 10 bases. Trimming cost V 4 bases and J 3 bases; bases outside gene matches: 5. CDR1 and CDR2 (germline): SGHRS, YFSETQ. There are 15 residues in the CDR3.

The chain uses TRBV6-1 and TRBJ1-1, with 11 positions matching TRBD1. CDR3 length: 14 residues. The junction had 3 bases not matched to a gene; V was cut back by 5 bases and J by 4 bases. CDR1 and CDR2 (germline): MNHNS, SASEGT. CDR3 nucleotides: TGTGCCAGCAGTAAGGGACAGGGGGTCACTGAAGCTTTCTTT. This gives the protein CASSKGQGVTEAFF.

The CDR3 DNA reads as TGCAGTGCGCATGTACAGGGGGCGGGTGGCTACACCTTC. It translates to CSAHVQGAGGYTF. V and J are TRBV20-1 and TRBJ1-2; 9 bases align to TRBD1. The ends lost 6 bases at V and 7 bases at J; junction bases unmatched: 9. Germline V gene data show CDR1 as DFQATT and CDR2 as SNEGSKA (reference sequence). The CDR3 totals 13 residues.

The CDR3 spells CASGEVTSSGANVLTF. CDR3 nucleotides: TGTGCCAGCGGCGAGGTAACCAGCTCTGGGGCCAACGTCCTGACTTTC. The chain recombines TRBV6-1 with TRBJ2-6; D is unresolved. V was clipped by 8 bases and J by 0 bases, with 14 bases between them. Per germline, CDR1 MNHNS and CDR2 SASEGT. This CDR3 has 16 amino acids.

This clonotype was observed at least ten times. The V call is TRBV12-3 or TRBV12-4, the J call TRBJ1-2, with D maybe TRBD1 (5 bases). The CDR3 extends over 13 amino acids. V was pared by 2 bases and J by 3 bases, with 7 bases between. CDR3 nucleotide sequence: TGTGCCAGCAGTTTAAAGGGACACTATGGCTACACCTTC. Residues: CASSLKGHYGYTF.

The V and J genes are TRBV6-2 or TRBV6-3 and TRBJ2-3; D unresolved. The CDR3 spans 17 residues. V was pared by 4 bases and J by 2 bases, with 19 bases between. Germline CDR1 is MNHEY and CDR2 is SVGEGT. CDR3 coding DNA: TGTGCCAGCAGTTCACGGTGGCTAGTTGGCGACACAGATACGCAGTATTTT. Residues: CASSSRWLVGDTDTQYF.

CDR3 sequence reads: CASSYEGRDGYTF. The DNA of the CDR3 is TGTGCCAGCAGTTATGAGGGGAGAGATGGCTACACCTTC. V gene TRBV6-5 combines with J gene TRBJ1-2; a weak D match, TRBD1 (5 bases). The CDR3 totals 13 residues. Trimming removed 3 bases at V and 6 bases at J, with 11 bases between. CDR1 MNHEY and CDR2 SVGAGI come from the germline V gene.

This clonotype occurred a few times. The chain has TRBV3-1 and TRBJ2-7; 7 bases match TRBD2. This CDR3 has 13 amino acids. Germline lookup yields CDR1 LGHDT and CDR2 YNNKEL (reference sequence). Losses at the gene ends were 1 base for V and 6 bases for J; bases not matched to a gene: 3. The CDR3 protein is CASSQGLAIEQYF. The CDR3 nucleotides read TGTGCCAGCAGCCAAGGACTAGCCATCGAGCAGTACTTC.

The chain has TRBV18 and TRBJ2-3; D might be TRBD2 (5 bases). The V gene lost 6 bases and the J gene lost 5 bases, with 9 bases spanning the gap. Germline CDR1 is KGHSH and CDR2 is LQKENI. This CDR3 is built from 12 residues. CDR3 coding DNA: TGTGCCAGCTCTAACCGGGAAGATACGCAGTATTTT. The encoded protein is CASSNREDTQYF.

This chain connects TRBV2 to TRBJ1-5, with a possible D match to TRBD1 (6 bases). Germline assignment: CDR1 SNHLY and CDR2 FYNNEI. This CDR3 is 13 amino acids long. V lost 3 bases and J lost 7, with 10 bases in between. Here the CDR3 DNA reads TGTGCCAGCAGTGAGGAGGGGGGACAGCCCCAGCATTTT. It yields the protein CASSEEGGQPQHF.

The chain has TRBV20-1 and TRBJ2-3, with 7 nucleotides matching TRBD2. Trimming cost V 4 bases and J 2 bases; bases outside gene matches: 6. This CDR3 contains 14 residues. Per germline, CDR1 DFQATT and CDR2 SNEGSKA (reference sequence). The CDR3 protein is CSAKGLDNTDTQYF. CDR3 sequence (DNA): TGCAGTGCTAAAGGACTAGATAACACAGATACGCAGTATTTT.

J is TRBJ2-3 and V is TRBV7-9; no clear D. CDR3 length: 14 amino acids. V gave up 5 bases and J gave up 2 bases, with 11 bases separating them. Germline V lookup: CDR1 SEHNR, CDR2 FQNEAQ (reference sequence). Here the CDR3 DNA reads TGTGCCAGCAGCGCCGCAACTCCCACAGATACGCAGTATTTT. Translating gives CASSAATPTDTQYF. Looking up the rest from reference TRBV7-9 and TRBJ2-3 gives the full variable domain: DTGVSQNPRHKITKRGQNVTFRCDPISEHNRLYWYRQTLGQGPEFLTYFQNEAQLEKSRLLSDRFSAERPKGSFSTLEIQRTEQGDSAMYLCASSAATPTDTQYFGPGTRLTVL.

The chain couples TRBV20-1 to TRBJ2-3; D may be TRBD1 (5 bases). Germline V gene data show CDR1 as DFQATT and CDR2 as SNEGSKA (reference sequence). Trimming shortened V by 3 bases and J by 6 bases, and 7 bases separated the two germline ends. The CDR3 loop spans 11 amino acids. CDR3 sequence reads: CSASSGDTQYF. CDR3 bases: TGCAGTGCTAGTTCAGGGGATACGCAGTATTTT.

This clonotype was recorded many times. CDR3 amino acids: CSATSGLSQETQYF. The CDR3 DNA reads as TGCAGTGCTACTTCGGGACTATCTCAAGAGACCCAGTACTTC. The chain recombines TRBV20-1 with TRBJ2-5, with TRBD2 matching over 7 bases. CDR3 length: 14 residues. V lost 4 bases to trimming and J lost 2 bases; unmatched junction nucleotides: 7. Germline loops: CDR1 DFQATT, CDR2 SNEGSKA (reference sequence).

This clonotype has just a few counts. V and J are TRBV20-1 and TRBJ1-1; no firm D call. Trimming removed 0 bases from V and 0 bases from J, with 11 bases in between. The CDR3 covers 15 residues. Germline assignment: CDR1 DFQATT and CDR2 SNEGSKA (reference sequence). The CDR3 DNA reads as TGCAGTGCTAGAGATCGGTCAGGTATGAACACTGAAGCTTTCTTT. This encodes CSARDRSGMNTEAFF.